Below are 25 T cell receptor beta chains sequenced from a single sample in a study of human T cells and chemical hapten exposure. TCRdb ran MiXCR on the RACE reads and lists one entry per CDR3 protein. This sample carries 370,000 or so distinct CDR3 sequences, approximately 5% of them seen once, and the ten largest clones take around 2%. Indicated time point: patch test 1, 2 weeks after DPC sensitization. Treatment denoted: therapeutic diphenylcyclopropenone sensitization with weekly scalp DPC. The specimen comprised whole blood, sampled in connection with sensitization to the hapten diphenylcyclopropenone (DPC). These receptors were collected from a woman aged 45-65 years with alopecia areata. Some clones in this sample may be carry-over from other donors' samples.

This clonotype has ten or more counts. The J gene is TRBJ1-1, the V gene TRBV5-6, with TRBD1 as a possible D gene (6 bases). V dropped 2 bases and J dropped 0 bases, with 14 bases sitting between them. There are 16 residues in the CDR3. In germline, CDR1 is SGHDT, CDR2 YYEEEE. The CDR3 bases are TGTGCCAGCAGCTTACAGGGCCTCAACATGAACACTGAAGCTTTCTTT. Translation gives CASSLQGLNMNTEAFF.

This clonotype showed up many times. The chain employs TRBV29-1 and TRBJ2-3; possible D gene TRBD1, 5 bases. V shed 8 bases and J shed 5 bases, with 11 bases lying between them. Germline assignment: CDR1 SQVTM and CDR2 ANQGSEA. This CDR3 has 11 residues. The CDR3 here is CSFRQGDTQYF. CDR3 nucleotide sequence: TGCAGCTTCCGCCAGGGAGATACGCAGTATTTT.

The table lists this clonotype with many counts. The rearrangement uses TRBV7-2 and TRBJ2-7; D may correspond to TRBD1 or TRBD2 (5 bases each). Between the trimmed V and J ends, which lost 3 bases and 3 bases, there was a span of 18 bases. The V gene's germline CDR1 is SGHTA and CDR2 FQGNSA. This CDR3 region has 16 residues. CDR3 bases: TGTGCCAGCAGCTTCAGCGGAACCGGGGCATTCTACGAGCAGTACTTC. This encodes CASSFSGTGAFYEQYF. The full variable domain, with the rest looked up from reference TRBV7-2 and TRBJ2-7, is GAGVSQSPSNKVTEKGKDVELRCDPISGHTALYWYRQSLGQGLEFLIYFQGNSAPDKSGLPSDRFSAERTGGSVSTLTIQRTQQEDSAVYLCASSFSGTGAFYEQYFGPGTRLTVT.

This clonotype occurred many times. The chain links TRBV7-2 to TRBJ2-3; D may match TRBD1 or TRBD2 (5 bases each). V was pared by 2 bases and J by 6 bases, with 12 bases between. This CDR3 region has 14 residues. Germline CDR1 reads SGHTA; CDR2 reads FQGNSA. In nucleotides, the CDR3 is TGTGCCAGCAGCTTACTCACCTGGGGGGATACGCAGTATTTT. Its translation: CASSLLTWGDTQYF. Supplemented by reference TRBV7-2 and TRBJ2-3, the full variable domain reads GAGVSQSPSNKVTEKGKDVELRCDPISGHTALYWYRQSLGQGLEFLIYFQGNSAPDKSGLPSDRFSAERTGGSVSTLTIQRTQQEDSAVYLCASSLLTWGDTQYFGPGTRLTVL.

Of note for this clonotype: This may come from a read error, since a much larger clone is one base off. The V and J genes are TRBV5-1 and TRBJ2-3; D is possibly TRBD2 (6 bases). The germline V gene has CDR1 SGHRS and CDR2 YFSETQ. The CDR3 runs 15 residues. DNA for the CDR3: TGCGCCAGCAGCTTGTGGTCCGGGAGCGGAGATGCGCAGTATTTT. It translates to CASSLWSGSGDAQYF.

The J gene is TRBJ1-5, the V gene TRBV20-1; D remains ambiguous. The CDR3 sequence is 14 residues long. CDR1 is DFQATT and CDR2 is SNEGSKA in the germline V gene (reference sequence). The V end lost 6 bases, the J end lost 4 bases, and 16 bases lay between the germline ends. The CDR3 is CSAKGARPNQPQHF. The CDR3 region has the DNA TGCAGTGCGAAGGGTGCCAGGCCGAATCAGCCCCAGCATTTT.

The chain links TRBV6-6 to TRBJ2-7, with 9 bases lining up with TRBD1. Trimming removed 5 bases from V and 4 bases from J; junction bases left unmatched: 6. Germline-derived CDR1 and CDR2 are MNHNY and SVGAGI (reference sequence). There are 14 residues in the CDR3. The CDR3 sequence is CASSPRDRDYEQYF. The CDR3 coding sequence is TGTGCCAGCAGTCCCCGGGACAGGGATTACGAGCAGTACTTC.

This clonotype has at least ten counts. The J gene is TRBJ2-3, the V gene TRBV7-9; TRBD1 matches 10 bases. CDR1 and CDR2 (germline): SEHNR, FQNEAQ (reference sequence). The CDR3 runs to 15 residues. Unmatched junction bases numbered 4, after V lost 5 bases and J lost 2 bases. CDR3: CASSDGTGATDTQYF. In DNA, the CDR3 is TGTGCCAGCAGCGACGGGACAGGGGCCACAGATACGCAGTATTTT.

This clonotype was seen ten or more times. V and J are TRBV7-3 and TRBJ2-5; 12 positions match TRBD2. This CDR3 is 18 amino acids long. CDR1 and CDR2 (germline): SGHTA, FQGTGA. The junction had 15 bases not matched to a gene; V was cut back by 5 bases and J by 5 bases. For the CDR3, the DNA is TGTGCCAGCAGCGCCGCTTCTAGCGGGGGGGCTTCGGGGGAGACCCAGTACTTC. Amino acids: CASSAASSGGASGETQYF.

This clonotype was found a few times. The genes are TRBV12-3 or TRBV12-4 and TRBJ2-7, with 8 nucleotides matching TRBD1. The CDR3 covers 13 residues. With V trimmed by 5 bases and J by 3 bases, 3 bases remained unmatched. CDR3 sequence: CASSTGQVYEQYF. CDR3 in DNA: TGTGCCAGCAGTACGGGACAGGTCTACGAGCAGTACTTC.

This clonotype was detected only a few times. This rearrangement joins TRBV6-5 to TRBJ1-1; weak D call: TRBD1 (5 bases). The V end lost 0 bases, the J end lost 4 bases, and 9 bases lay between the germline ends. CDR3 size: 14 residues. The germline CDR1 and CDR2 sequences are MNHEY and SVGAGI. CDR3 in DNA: TGTGCCAGCAGTTACTCCGGGGGATCCACTGAAGCTTTCTTT. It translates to CASSYSGGSTEAFF.

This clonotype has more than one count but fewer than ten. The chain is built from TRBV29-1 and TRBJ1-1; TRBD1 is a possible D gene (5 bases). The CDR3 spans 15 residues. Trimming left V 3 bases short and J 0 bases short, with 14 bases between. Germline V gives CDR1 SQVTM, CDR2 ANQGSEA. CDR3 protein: CSVEGRDGVNTEAFF. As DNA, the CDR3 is TGCAGCGTTGAGGGTAGGGACGGGGTGAACACTGAAGCTTTCTTT.

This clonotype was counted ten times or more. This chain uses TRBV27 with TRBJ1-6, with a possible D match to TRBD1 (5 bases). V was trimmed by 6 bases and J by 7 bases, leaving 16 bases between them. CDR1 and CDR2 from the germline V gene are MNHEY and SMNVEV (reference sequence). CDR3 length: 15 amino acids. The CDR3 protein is CASRVEPGGNSPLHF. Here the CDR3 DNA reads TGTGCCAGCAGGGTAGAGCCCGGGGGGAATTCACCCCTCCACTTT.

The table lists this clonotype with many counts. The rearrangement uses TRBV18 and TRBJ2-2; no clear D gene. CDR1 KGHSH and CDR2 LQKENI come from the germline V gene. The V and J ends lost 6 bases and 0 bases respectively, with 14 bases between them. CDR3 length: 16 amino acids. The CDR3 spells CASSPETGANTGELFF. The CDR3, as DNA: TGTGCCAGCTCTCCCGAGACGGGCGCGAACACCGGGGAGCTGTTTTTT. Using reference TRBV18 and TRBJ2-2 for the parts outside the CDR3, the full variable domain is NAGVMQNPRHLVRRRGQEARLRCSPMKGHSHVYWYRQLPEEGLKFMVYLQKENIIDESGMPKERFSAEFPKEGPSILRIQQVVRGDSAAYFCASSPETGANTGELFFGEGSRLTVL.

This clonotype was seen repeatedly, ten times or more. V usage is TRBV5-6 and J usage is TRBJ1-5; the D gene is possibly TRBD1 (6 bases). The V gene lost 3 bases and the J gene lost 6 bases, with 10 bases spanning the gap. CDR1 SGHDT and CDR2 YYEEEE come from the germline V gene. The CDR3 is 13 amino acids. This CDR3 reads CASSSYRVQPQHF. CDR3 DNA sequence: TGTGCCAGCAGCTCGTACAGGGTTCAGCCCCAGCATTTT.

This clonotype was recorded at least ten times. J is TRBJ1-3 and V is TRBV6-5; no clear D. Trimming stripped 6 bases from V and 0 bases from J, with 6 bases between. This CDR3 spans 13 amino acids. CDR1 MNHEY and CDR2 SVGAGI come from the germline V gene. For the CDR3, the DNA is TGTGCCAGCAGACGGTACTCTGGAAACACCATATATTTT. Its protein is CASRRYSGNTIYF.

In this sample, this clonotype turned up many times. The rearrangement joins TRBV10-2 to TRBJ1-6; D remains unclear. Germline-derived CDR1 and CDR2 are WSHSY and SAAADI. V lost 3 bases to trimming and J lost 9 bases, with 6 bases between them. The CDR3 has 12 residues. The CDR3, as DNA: TGCGCCAGCAGTGAACTTTTTTCACCCCTCCACTTT. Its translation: CASSELFSPLHF.

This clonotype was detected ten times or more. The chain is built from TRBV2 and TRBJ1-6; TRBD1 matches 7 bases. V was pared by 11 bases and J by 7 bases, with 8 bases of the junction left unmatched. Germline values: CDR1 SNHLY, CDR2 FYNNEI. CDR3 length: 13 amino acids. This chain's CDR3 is CAGSGQLNSPLHF. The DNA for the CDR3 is TGTGCCGGTTCGGGACAGCTGAATTCACCCCTCCACTTT.

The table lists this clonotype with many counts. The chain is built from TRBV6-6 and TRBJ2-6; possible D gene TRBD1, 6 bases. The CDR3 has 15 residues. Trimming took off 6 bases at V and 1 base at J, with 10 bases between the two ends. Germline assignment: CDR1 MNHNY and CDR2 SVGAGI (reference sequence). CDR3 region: CASSPTGSGANVLTF. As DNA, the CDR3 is TGTGCCAGCAGCCCCACAGGGTCTGGGGCCAACGTCCTGACTTTC.

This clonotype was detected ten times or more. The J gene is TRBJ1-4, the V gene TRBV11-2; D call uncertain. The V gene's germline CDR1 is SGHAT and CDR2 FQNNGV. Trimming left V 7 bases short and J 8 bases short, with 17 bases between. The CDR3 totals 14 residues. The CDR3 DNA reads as TGTGCCAGCACCTCCCGGGCCGATGGGGAAAAACTGTTTTTT. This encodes CASTSRADGEKLFF.

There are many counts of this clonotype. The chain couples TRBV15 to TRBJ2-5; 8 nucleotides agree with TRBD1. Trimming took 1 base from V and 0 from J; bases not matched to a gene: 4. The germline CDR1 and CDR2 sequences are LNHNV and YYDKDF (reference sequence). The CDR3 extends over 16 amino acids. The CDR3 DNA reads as TGTGCCACCAGCAGAGCGCGGGACAGGTACCAAGAGACCCAGTACTTC. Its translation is CATSRARDRYQETQYF.

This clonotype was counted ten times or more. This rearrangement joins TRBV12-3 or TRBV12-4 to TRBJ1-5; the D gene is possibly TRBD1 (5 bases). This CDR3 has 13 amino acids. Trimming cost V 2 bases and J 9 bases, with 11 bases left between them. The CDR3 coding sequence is TGTGCCAGCAGTTTACTGGGGGGGGGGCCCCAGCATTTT. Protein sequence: CASSLLGGGPQHF.

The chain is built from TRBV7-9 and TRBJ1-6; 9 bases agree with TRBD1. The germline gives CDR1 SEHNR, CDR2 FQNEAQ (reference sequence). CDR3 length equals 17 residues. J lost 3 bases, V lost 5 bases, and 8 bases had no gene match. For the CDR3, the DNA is TGTGCCAGCAGCGGGACAGGGCCCGGGGACTATAATTCACCCCTCCACTTT. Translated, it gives CASSGTGPGDYNSPLHF.

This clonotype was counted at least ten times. CDR3 amino acids: CSVEQGAGGPQHF. CDR3 DNA sequence: TGCAGCGTTGAACAGGGGGCAGGGGGGCCCCAGCATTTT. J is TRBJ1-5 and V is TRBV29-1, with TRBD1 matching over 8 bases. The CDR3 has 13 amino acids. Trimming took 2 bases from V and 9 from J; bases not matched to a gene: 6. Germline V CDR1 and CDR2: SQVTM, ANQGSEA.

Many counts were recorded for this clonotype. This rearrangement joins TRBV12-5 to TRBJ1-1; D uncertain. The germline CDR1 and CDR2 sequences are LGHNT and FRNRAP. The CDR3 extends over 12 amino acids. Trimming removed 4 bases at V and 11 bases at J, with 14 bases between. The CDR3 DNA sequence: TGTGCTAGTGGTTCAGGACGACCGGCGGCTTTCTTT. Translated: CASGSGRPAAFF.